The 14 T cell receptor beta chains below all came from one sample that was sequenced in a study of T cell responses to AZD1222 COVID-19 vaccine. Libraries were prepared by immunoSEQ multiplex PCR; TCRdb keeps only in-frame clonotypes and omits some of them. Of 150,000 to 200,000 clones listed, roughly nine tenths were seen once; the top ten hold under 2.5%. The sequences come from peripheral blood, collected on day 0 of AZD1222 vaccination. The source is an adult in good health.

The chain joins TRBV10-1 to TRBJ2-7; 9 bases map to TRBD2. In germline, CDR1 is WNHNN, CDR2 SYGVQD (reference sequence). With 4 bases clipped from V and 5 bases from J, the junction kept 6 bases outside the gene matches. The CDR3 runs 14 residues. CDR3 amino acids: CASSVGLAGNEQYF. Written as DNA, the CDR3 is TGCGCCAGCAGTGTTGGGCTAGCGGGAAACGAGCAGTACTTC.

The chain joins TRBV11-2 to TRBJ2-5; unclear D gene. V lost 2 bases, J lost 6 bases, and 13 bases lay in between. Per the germline V gene, CDR1 is SGHAT and CDR2 is FQNNGV. The CDR3 totals 14 residues. The CDR3 region is CASSLTGPGKTQYF. The DNA for the CDR3 is TGTGCCAGCAGCTTAACTGGCCCTGGGAAGACCCAGTACTTC.

The chain employs TRBV4-3 and TRBJ2-1, with TRBD1 matching 9 bases. CDR1 and CDR2 (germline): LGHNA, YSLEER. J gave up 9 bases and V 2 bases, and 14 bases lay outside the gene matches. The CDR3 extends over 17 amino acids. CDR3 protein: CASSQFPGQGSRGEQFF. Written as DNA, the CDR3 is TGCGCCAGCAGCCAATTCCCGGGACAGGGCTCTCGGGGTGAGCAGTTCTTC.

The gene calls are TRBV6-5 and TRBJ1-6; D not certain. Germline values: CDR1 MNHEY, CDR2 SVGAGI. The ends were cut back, 7 bases at V and 8 bases at J, with 12 bases in the middle. The CDR3 covers 13 residues. CDR3 sequence: CASTLGTHSPLHF. In DNA form, the CDR3 reads TGTGCCAGCACCCTTGGTACTCATTCACCCCTCCACTTT.

This clone was detected only once. The chain links TRBV9 to TRBJ2-1; no clear D gene. CDR1 is SGDLS and CDR2 is YYNGEE in the germline V gene. V was clipped by 5 bases and J by 0 bases, with 6 bases between them. The CDR3 covers 13 residues. Written as DNA, the CDR3 is TGTGCCAGCAGTTTACCCTCCTACAATGAGCAGTTCTTC. This gives the protein CASSLPSYNEQFF.

This clone was found a few times. This specimen includes other DNA sequences encoding the same CDR3. This chain joins TRBV28 and TRBJ1-2, with D uncertain. Trimming shortened V by 5 bases and J by 2 bases, and 12 bases separated the two germline ends. From germline, CDR1 is MDHEN and CDR2 SYDVKM. The CDR3 length is 14 residues. CDR3 sequence reads: CASSHSGLNYGYTF. The CDR3 coding sequence is TGTGCCAGCAGTCACTCTGGGTTGAACTATGGCTACACCTTC.

The CDR3 sequence: CASSPGQGGNTEAFF. Here the CDR3 DNA reads TGTGCCAGCAGCCCTGGACAGGGGGGGAACACTGAAGCTTTCTTT. The rearrangement joins TRBV7-6 to TRBJ1-1; 10 bases map to TRBD1. The J segment lost 1 base and the V segment lost 5 bases, leaving 4 bases of the junction unmatched. The CDR3 length is 15 residues. Germline lookup yields CDR1 SGHVS and CDR2 FNYEAQ.

The chain uses TRBV7-9 and TRBJ2-3; 7 nucleotides match TRBD1. The CDR3 runs 13 residues. V dropped 8 bases and J dropped 4; count of bases not matched to a gene: 6. Germline V gene sequence: CDR1 SEHNR, CDR2 FQNEAQ (reference sequence). The CDR3 DNA reads TGTGCCAGCCTTCGACAGGGCCCAGATACGCAGTATTTT. Translation: CASLRQGPDTQYF.

This rearrangement joins TRBV2 to TRBJ2-2; 13 nucleotides match TRBD2. The CDR3 loop spans 15 amino acids. Trimming cost V 8 bases and J 8 bases; bases outside gene matches: 8. CDR1 and CDR2 from the germline V gene are SNHLY and FYNNEI. This CDR3 reads CASVRLAGGGGELFF. DNA of the CDR3: TGTGCCAGCGTAAGACTAGCGGGAGGAGGTGGGGAGCTGTTTTTT.

The chain has TRBV7-3 and TRBJ2-7, with D perhaps TRBD2 (5 bases). This CDR3 region has 15 residues. With 1 base removed from V and 3 bases from J, the gap between germline ends came to 13 bases. Germline lookup yields CDR1 SGHTA and CDR2 FQGTGA. Here the CDR3 DNA reads TGTGCCAGCAGCTTAAGTGCCGGGAAAAGCTACGAGCAGTACTTC. This codes for CASSLSAGKSYEQYF.

This chain joins TRBV6-5 and TRBJ2-5, with a possible D match to TRBD1 (5 bases). Trimming left V 2 bases short and J 5 bases short, with 15 bases between. The CDR3 spans 15 residues. The germline V gene has CDR1 MNHEY and CDR2 SVGAGI. DNA of the CDR3: TGTGCCAGCAGTTACCCAGGATTGTCAGGGGAGACCCAGTACTTC. This translates into CASSYPGLSGETQYF.

In DNA, the CDR3 is TGTGCCAGCAGTTTATCACCCGGAGGCCCAATATCCTACAATGAGCAGTTCTTC. As protein: CASSLSPGGPISYNEQFF. This chain connects TRBV28 to TRBJ2-1, with D tentatively TRBD2 (5 bases). V was shortened by 1 base and J by 1 base, with 17 bases between the two germline ends. Germline V lookup: CDR1 MDHEN, CDR2 SYDVKM. The CDR3 covers 18 residues.

The chain couples TRBV9 to TRBJ2-5, with TRBD2 identical over 12 bases. Germline values: CDR1 SGDLS, CDR2 YYNGEE. CDR3 size: 16 residues. Trimming took 7 bases from V and 6 from J; bases not matched to a gene: 13. The CDR3 protein is CASSNGLAGGKQTQYF. The CDR3, as DNA: TGTGCCAGCTCAAATGGGCTAGCGGGGGGGAAGCAGACCCAGTACTTC.

CDR3 in DNA: TGTGCCAGCAGCACTCCGGGACAGGGAGGCAGCGGCTACACCTTC. Protein product: CASSTPGQGGSGYTF. This chain connects TRBV28 to TRBJ1-2; TRBD1 agrees at 9 bases. The CDR3 is 15 amino acids. Trimming removed 6 bases from V and 8 bases from J; junction bases left unmatched: 13. Germline V gene data show CDR1 as MDHEN and CDR2 as SYDVKM.